This T cell receptor (beta chain) stems from a study of T cell responses to AZD1222 COVID-19 vaccine. Method: immunoSEQ multiplex PCR; TCRdb's copy keeps in-frame clones and lacks some. The sample lists about 59,000 clones, about 91% occurring once. The study, taken as a whole, reports: No repertoire was sampled before or during the peak T cell response, only after it. At baseline, seropositivity was found in only a handful of AZD1222 recipients. Donors, mostly white British, included more females; clonal diversity was possibly underestimated.

Germline V gene lookup returns CDR1 GTSNPN and CDR2 SVGIG (reference sequence). Trimming took off 2 bases at V and 2 bases at J, with 15 bases between the two ends. The CDR3 length is 15 residues. In the case of this clone: Antigen: not known.

Sequenced here: peripheral blood, sampled 28 days after the second AZD1222 dose. The V call is TRBV30, the J call TRBJ2-5; D assignment may be TRBD1 or TRBD2 (5 bases each). The receptor was isolated from an adult who received the AZD1222 COVID-19 vaccine. This chain's CDR3 is CAWSSGSRAQETQYF. For the CDR3, the DNA is TGTGCCTGGAGTTCGGGGTCCAGGGCTCAAGAGACCCAGTACTTC.